Presented here are 18 T cell receptor beta chains from one specimen sequenced in a study of cytomegalovirus exposure and HLA in healthy donors (TCRdb year 2017). Preparation of the library involved the immunoSEQ multiplex PCR assay. A mixture of 60 forward primers for TCR Vbeta segments and 13 reverse primers for TCR Jbeta segments was used in the multiplex PCR. TCRdb retrieved this table from immuneACCESS and kept in-frame rearrangements only. Not all clones are present; in checked studies, unresolved V genes account for under half, and no reason is known for the remainder. For this sample there are 140,000 or so clones; around four fifths appear just once. The leading ten clones occupy less than 3% of the sample. The specimen was PBMCs. The receptors were sampled from a female donor in good health and CMV-seronegative.

This clone has just a few counts. V and J are TRBV5-1 and TRBJ2-7, with D perhaps TRBD2 (6 bases). In germline, CDR1 is SGHRS, CDR2 YFSETQ. Trimming stripped 3 bases from V and 2 bases from J, with 12 bases between. The CDR3 length is 14 residues. The CDR3 reads CASSYRDFPYEQYF. CDR3 bases: TGCGCCAGCAGCTACCGGGACTTCCCCTACGAGCAGTACTTC.

The V call is TRBV7-9, the J call TRBJ2-7, with D possibly matching TRBD2 (7 bases). V gave up 1 base and J gave up 2 bases, with 9 bases separating them. Germline loops: CDR1 SEHNR, CDR2 FQNEAQ (reference sequence). The CDR3 runs 14 residues. For the CDR3, the DNA is TGTGCCAGCAGCTTAGAGGGGGGGGCCTACGAGCAGTACTTC. This codes for CASSLEGGAYEQYF.

This chain connects TRBV7-9 to TRBJ2-3; D not certain. The ends were cut back, 1 base at V and 6 bases at J, with 11 bases in the middle. There are 14 residues in the CDR3. Germline V CDR1 and CDR2: SEHNR, FQNEAQ (reference sequence). The CDR3 region is CASSLVENPDTQYF. DNA of the CDR3: TGTGCCAGCAGCTTAGTGGAGAACCCGGATACGCAGTATTTT. The whole variable domain, remainder taken from reference TRBV7-9 and TRBJ2-3, is DTGVSQNPRHKITKRGQNVTFRCDPISEHNRLYWYRQTLGQGPEFLTYFQNEAQLEKSRLLSDRFSAERPKGSFSTLEIQRTEQGDSAMYLCASSLVENPDTQYFGPGTRLTVL.

This chain uses TRBV9 with TRBJ2-5; 11 nucleotides match TRBD1. Germline CDR1 SGDLS, CDR2 YYNGEE. The CDR3 runs to 16 residues. The trim removed 4 bases at V and 3 bases at J, leaving 8 bases unmatched. CDR3 in DNA: TGTGCCAGCAGCTTCCGGGACAGGGGGGAGAAAGAGACCCAGTACTTC. Protein: CASSFRDRGEKETQYF.

As regards this clone: At the DNA level, this CDR3 is encoded by other sequences in the same sample as well. V usage is TRBV5-1 and J usage is TRBJ2-3; the match to TRBD2 covers 7 bases. The trim removed 5 bases at V and 3 bases at J, leaving 12 bases unmatched. The CDR3 is 16 residues long. CDR1 is SGHRS and CDR2 is YFSETQ in the germline V gene. The CDR3 region has the DNA TGCGCCAGCAGTGTTATACCGGGGGGAATGACAGATACGCAGTATTTT. Translation gives CASSVIPGGMTDTQYF.

This clone was found once. The V and J genes are TRBV5-1 and TRBJ1-3, with D unclear. Germline CDR1 SGHRS, CDR2 YFSETQ. V was trimmed by 3 bases and J by 1 base, leaving 11 bases between them. The CDR3 runs to 15 residues. Here the CDR3 DNA reads TGCGCCAGCAGCTCTCTCGGGGATTCTGGAAACACCATATATTTT. Translation: CASSSLGDSGNTIYF.

A single count supports this clone. CDR3 DNA sequence: TGTGCCAGCAGCTTAACAGGGGGGGTAGCGGTAAATGAGCAGTTCTTC. Its protein product is CASSLTGGVAVNEQFF. The chain carries TRBV7-9 and TRBJ2-1; D is perhaps TRBD1 (8 bases). From germline, CDR1 is SEHNR and CDR2 FQNEAQ (reference sequence). The CDR3 extends over 16 amino acids. V gave up 2 bases and J gave up 7 bases, with 18 bases separating them.

The V call is TRBV6-1, the J call TRBJ2-2, with D perhaps TRBD2 (5 bases). The CDR3 contains 14 residues. Germline CDR1 and CDR2: MNHNS and SASEGT. Trimming stripped 4 bases from V and 8 bases from J, with 14 bases between. The CDR3 DNA is TGTGCCAGCAGTGCGACTACAACAGCGGGGGAGCTGTTTTTT. This encodes CASSATTTAGELFF.

The rearrangement uses TRBV30 and TRBJ1-1; D gene uncertain. Trimming pared 2 bases from V and 4 bases from J, leaving 14 bases between. Germline loops: CDR1 GTSNPN, CDR2 SVGIG (reference sequence). The CDR3 has 14 amino acids. The CDR3 sequence is CAWSYGVFGTEAFF. The CDR3 nucleotides are TGTGCCTGGAGTTACGGGGTTTTTGGCACTGAAGCTTTCTTT. Full variable domain (outside the CDR3, taken from reference TRBV30 and TRBJ1-1): SQTIHQWPATLVQPVGSPLSLECTVEGTSNPNLYWYRQAAGRGLQLLFYSVGIGQISSEVPQNLSASRPQDRQFILSSKKLLLSDSGFYLCAWSYGVFGTEAFFGQGTRLTVV.

This chain joins TRBV9 and TRBJ2-4, with TRBD2 identical over 7 bases. V dropped 4 bases and J dropped 7; count of bases not matched to a gene: 11. The CDR3 sequence is 15 residues long. Looked up from germline, CDR1 is SGDLS and CDR2 is YYNGEE. The CDR3 bases are TGTGCCAGCAGCCCATCGCCGGGACTACCGAACATTCAGTACTTC. Its translation: CASSPSPGLPNIQYF.

J is TRBJ2-5 and V is TRBV6-6; 10 nucleotides match TRBD2. In germline, CDR1 is MNHNY, CDR2 SVGAGI (reference sequence). CDR3 size: 16 residues. The J segment lost 4 bases and the V segment lost 5 bases, leaving 10 bases of the junction unmatched. CDR3 DNA sequence: TGTGCCAGCAGTCCCTATAGCGGGAGGTACGGAGAGACCCAGTACTTC. It specifies CASSPYSGRYGETQYF.

This rearrangement joins TRBV18 to TRBJ1-1; 11 bases fit TRBD1. Looked up from germline, CDR1 is KGHSH and CDR2 is LQKENI. Trimming cost V 1 base and J 5 bases; bases outside gene matches: 0. This CDR3 is built from 14 residues. Written as DNA, the CDR3 is TGTGCCAGCTCACCACGGGACAGGGGGACTGAAGCTTTCTTT. Translated, it gives CASSPRDRGTEAFF.

V usage is TRBV25-1 and J usage is TRBJ2-5; TRBD2 matches 7 bases. The CDR3 loop spans 17 amino acids. J gave up 2 bases and V 3 bases, and 12 bases lay outside the gene matches. Per the germline V gene, CDR1 is MGHDK and CDR2 is SYGVNS. The CDR3 is CASSDPRSGMKQETQYF. The CDR3 DNA sequence: TGTGCCAGCAGTGATCCCCGGAGCGGGATGAAACAAGAGACCCAGTACTTC.

V and J are TRBV28 and TRBJ2-7; TRBD1 aligns across 7 bases. The germline CDR1 and CDR2 sequences are MDHEN and SYDVKM. This CDR3 region has 14 residues. The J segment lost 4 bases and the V segment lost 3 bases, leaving 6 bases of the junction unmatched. Here the CDR3 DNA reads TGTGCCAGCAGTTTTATAGGGGGCCGGTACGAGCAGTACTTC. Protein sequence: CASSFIGGRYEQYF. Based on the CDR3 plus reference TRBV28 and TRBJ2-7, the full variable domain is DVKVTQSSRYLVKRTGEKVFLECVQDMDHENMFWYRQDPGLGLRLIYFSYDVKMKEKGDIPEGYSVSREKKERFSLILESASTNQTSMYLCASSFIGGRYEQYFGPGTRLTVT.

This clone occurred once. The V call is TRBV5-4, the J call TRBJ2-7; 10 positions match TRBD2. This CDR3 has 16 amino acids. V shed 3 bases and J 6 bases; nucleotides not matched to a gene: 12. The germline V gene encodes CDR1 SGHNT and CDR2 YYREEE (reference sequence). The CDR3 DNA reads as TGTGCCAGCAGCTCGGGACAACTAGCGGGAATGGGCGAGCAGTACTTC. It codes for CASSSGQLAGMGEQYF.

The chain couples TRBV5-1 to TRBJ2-3; perhaps TRBD2 as D (6 bases). This CDR3 is 19 amino acids long. Germline-derived CDR1 and CDR2 are SGHRS and YFSETQ. The ends were cut back, 3 bases at V and 0 bases at J, with 23 bases in the middle. CDR3 loop: CASSYSGAVRGESTDTQYF. The CDR3 nucleotides are TGCGCCAGCAGCTATAGTGGAGCTGTGCGGGGAGAAAGCACAGATACGCAGTATTTT. The complete variable domain, with remaining parts taken from reference TRBV5-1 and TRBJ2-3, reads KAGVTQTPRYLIKTRGQQVTLSCSPISGHRSVSWYQQTPGQGLQFLFEYFSETQRNKGNFPGRFSGRQFSNSRSEMNVSTLELGDSALYLCASSYSGAVRGESTDTQYFGPGTRLTVL.

This chain joins TRBV30 and TRBJ2-1; tentative D call: TRBD2 (6 bases). Germline V gene data show CDR1 as GTSNPN and CDR2 as SVGIG (reference sequence). CDR3 length: 16 amino acids. Trimming took 1 base from V and 4 from J, leaving 17 bases between them. In DNA, the CDR3 is TGTGCCTGGAGTGAAGGAGGGGCCCATTTTTACAATGAGCAGTTCTTC. Encoded protein: CAWSEGGAHFYNEQFF.

V usage is TRBV10-3 and J usage is TRBJ2-2; 8 bases line up with TRBD2. The germline CDR1 and CDR2 sequences are ENHRY and SYGVKD. Trimming took 2 bases from V and 7 from J; bases not matched to a gene: 12. The CDR3 has 17 residues. The CDR3 DNA reads TGTGCCATCAGTGAGCAGCCCAGCGGGAGTCTATTCGGGGAGCTGTTTTTT. Its protein is CAISEQPSGSLFGELFF.